Below are 26 T cell receptor beta chains sequenced from a single sample in a study of T-cell memory formation after mild COVID-19. TCRdb re-called the 5' RACE reads through MiXCR, storing one row per CDR3 protein. The sample holds about 320,000 distinct CDR3 sequences, 14% seen once. The specimen sequenced was PBMCs or a T cell subset sorted from them (not recorded which). These receptors were taken from a man in his late teens or twenties who had mild COVID-19 (a few samples of this study predate the infection). Cell type and time point are not known.

As regards this clonotype: The junction departs from the called germline gene at one end, perhaps through a read error. V and J are TRBV6-5 and TRBJ1-1, with 7 nucleotides matching TRBD1. This CDR3 spans 14 amino acids. Germline values: CDR1 MNHEY, CDR2 SVGAGI. The CDR3 nucleotides read TGTGTCAGCAGGTCGACAGGGAGAAACACTGAAGCTTTCTTT. Translated: CVSRSTGRNTEAFF.

This clonotype was counted only a few times. This rearrangement joins TRBV21-1 to TRBJ2-2. TRBV21-1 is termed a pseudogene. The CDR3 has 14 residues. The CDR3 protein is CASSKLGLTGELFF. CDR3 DNA: TGTGCCAGCAGCAAATTGGGGTTAACCGGGGAGCTGTTTTTT.

The chain carries TRBV4-3 and TRBJ1-2, with 9 bases that match TRBD1. The V and J ends lost 0 bases and 3 bases, in that order; junction bases with no gene match: 17. CDR3 length equals 20 residues. From germline, CDR1 is LGHNA and CDR2 YSLEER. The CDR3 region is CASSQEGVVRDREFDYGYTF. The DNA for the CDR3 is TGCGCCAGCAGCCAAGAGGGGGTCGTAAGGGACAGGGAATTCGACTATGGCTACACCTTC.

This clonotype was counted between two and nine times. V usage is TRBV5-8 and J usage is TRBJ2-1, with D possibly TRBD1 on 5 matching bases. The CDR3 extends over 16 amino acids. In germline, CDR1 is SGHTS, CDR2 YDEGEE. Trimming pared 4 bases from V and 4 bases from J, leaving 18 bases between. This CDR3 is CASSRTGNYPYNEQFF. In nucleotides, the CDR3 is TGTGCCAGCAGCCGAACAGGAAACTACCCTTACAATGAGCAGTTCTTC.

The chain uses TRBV6-2 or TRBV6-3 and TRBJ2-2; perhaps TRBD1 as D (7 bases). V lost 6 bases and J 7 bases, leaving 12 bases between the germline ends. Germline V gene data show CDR1 as MNHEY and CDR2 as SVGEGT. CDR3 length: 13 amino acids. CDR3 in amino acids: CASSPGGFGELFF. CDR3 DNA sequence: TGTGCCAGCAGCCCAGGGGGGTTCGGGGAGCTGTTTTTT.

This clonotype appeared a few times. This rearrangement joins TRBV11-2 to TRBJ1-1; 8 bases are a match to TRBD1. CDR3 length equals 16 residues. Losses at the gene ends were 1 base for V and 0 bases for J; bases not matched to a gene: 4. The germline V gene encodes CDR1 SGHAT and CDR2 FQNNGV. The CDR3 nucleotides read TGTGCCAGCAGCTTAGGGACAGGGAACATGAACACTGAAGCTTTCTTT. As protein: CASSLGTGNMNTEAFF. Using reference TRBV11-2 and TRBJ1-1 for the parts outside the CDR3, the full variable domain is EAGVAQSPRYKIIEKRQSVAFWCNPISGHATLYWYQQILGQGPKLLIQFQNNGVVDDSQLPKDRFSAERLKGVDSTLKIQPAKLEDSAVYLCASSLGTGNMNTEAFFGQGTRLTVV.

The chain links TRBV6-2 or TRBV6-3 to TRBJ2-7; no definite D call. Per germline, CDR1 MNHEY and CDR2 SVGEGT. V shed 0 bases and J shed 6 bases, with 9 bases lying between them. The CDR3 loop spans 13 amino acids. This chain's CDR3 is CASSYSRLAEQYV. Written as DNA, the CDR3 is TGTGCCAGCAGTTACTCGAGGCTTGCCGAGCAGTACGTC.

V is TRBV20-1 and J is TRBJ2-1, with 8 bases lining up with TRBD2. The length of the CDR3 is 15 residues. After removal of 1 base from V and 5 bases from J, the junction contained 7 bases not matched to a gene. Germline CDR1 DFQATT, CDR2 SNEGSKA (reference sequence). CDR3 DNA: TGCAGTGCTAGAGCGGATGCGGGGGGCCACAATGAGCAGTTCTTC. It is translated as CSARADAGGHNEQFF.

This chain connects TRBV20-1 to TRBJ2-1; 8 bases align to TRBD1. The CDR3 contains 11 residues. From germline, CDR1 is DFQATT and CDR2 SNEGSKA (reference sequence). V lost 4 bases and J lost 12; bases outside the gene matches: 5. The CDR3 coding sequence is TGCAGTGCTATTAACAGGGGGGTGCAGTTCTTC. Protein: CSAINRGVQFF.

Of note for this clonotype: The junction differs from germline at one of its ends, possibly a read error. The chain links TRBV12-3 or TRBV12-4 to TRBJ2-1, with D perhaps matching TRBD1 or TRBD2 (6 bases each). CDR3 length equals 14 residues. Written as DNA, the CDR3 is TGTGCCAGCAGGTTAGGGGGGCCCTACAATGAGCAGTTCTTC. Its protein product is CASRLGGPYNEQFF.

The gene calls are TRBV9 and TRBJ2-2; D unresolved. V gave up 0 bases and J gave up 1 base, with 7 bases separating them. Germline V CDR1 and CDR2: SGDLS, YYNGEE. The CDR3 is 15 amino acids. Here the CDR3 reads CASSVEVLNTGELFF. CDR3 nucleotide sequence: TGTGCCAGCAGCGTAGAGGTATTGAACACCGGGGAGCTGTTTTTT.

This clonotype was seen only a few times. The rearrangement uses TRBV24-1 and TRBJ2-3, with no clear D. The V end was cut by 7 bases, the J end by 2 bases, with 6 bases between. CDR1 is KGHDR, CDR2 SFDVKD, per germline. The CDR3 runs to 12 residues. Here the CDR3 DNA reads TGTGCCACCAGCCAGTCCACAGATACGCAGTATTTT. It yields the protein CATSQSTDTQYF.

This clonotype has more than one count but fewer than ten. The gene calls are TRBV7-2 and TRBJ2-6; D may be TRBD1 or TRBD2 (5 bases each). CDR1 SGHTA and CDR2 FQGNSA come from the germline V gene. V lost 4 bases to trimming and J lost 2 bases, with 15 bases between them. This CDR3 comprises 17 residues. The CDR3 spells CASSSFSGTAGANVLTF. For the CDR3, the DNA is TGTGCCAGCAGCTCTTTCTCCGGGACGGCTGGGGCCAACGTCCTGACTTTC.

CDR3 sequence: CASSLLSNSPLHF. DNA of the CDR3: TGTGCCAGCAGCTTGCTCTCCAATTCACCCCTCCACTTT. The chain is built from TRBV7-9 and TRBJ1-6; D is ambiguous. The germline V gene encodes CDR1 SEHNR and CDR2 FQNEAQ (reference sequence). The CDR3 runs 13 residues. The V end was cut by 3 bases, the J end by 7 bases, with 7 bases between.

This clonotype was detected only a few times. The gene calls are TRBV12-3 or TRBV12-4 and TRBJ1-5; a possible D gene is TRBD1 (5 bases). V was pared by 4 bases and J by 3 bases, with 10 bases between. The CDR3 is 14 amino acids. CDR3 sequence reads: CASSSHRNNQPQHF. As DNA, the CDR3 is TGTGCCAGCAGTTCTCACAGGAACAATCAGCCCCAGCATTTT.

This clonotype was seen a handful of times. The chain employs TRBV5-1 and TRBJ2-5, with TRBD1 matching over 7 bases. Per germline, CDR1 SGHRS and CDR2 YFSETQ. This CDR3 region has 14 residues. V dropped 1 base and J dropped 5; count of bases not matched to a gene: 5. Here the CDR3 reads CASSLPTGVETQYF. The CDR3 region has the DNA TGCGCCAGCAGCTTGCCAACAGGGGTGGAGACCCAGTACTTC.

This rearrangement joins TRBV5-1 to TRBJ1-2, with 9 bases aligning to TRBD1. The junction had 6 bases not matched to a gene; V was cut back by 0 bases and J by 0 bases. This CDR3 contains 17 residues. Germline values: CDR1 SGHRS, CDR2 YFSETQ. This CDR3 is CASSLAGQGIANYGYTF. The CDR3 DNA is TGCGCCAGCAGCTTGGCAGGACAGGGGATTGCTAACTATGGCTACACCTTC.

In this sample, this clonotype turned up a few times. The chain employs TRBV18 and TRBJ1-3, with D unclear. V was pared by 4 bases and J by 4 bases, with 17 bases between. Germline V gene data show CDR1 as KGHSH and CDR2 as LQKENI. The CDR3 spans 16 residues. In nucleotides, the CDR3 is TGTGCCAGCTCACAAACGGACGCTCCGGAGGGAAACACCATATATTTT. Protein sequence: CASSQTDAPEGNTIYF.

The chain uses TRBV20-1 and TRBJ1-1; D unclear. The CDR3 totals 10 residues. Deletions cut 6 bases from V and 2 bases from J, with 4 bases between. Germline V gene sequence: CDR1 DFQATT, CDR2 SNEGSKA (reference sequence). Written as DNA, the CDR3 is TGCAGTGCCGTTAACACTGAAGCTTTCTTT. Protein: CSAVNTEAFF.

This clonotype has just a few counts. The chain has TRBV7-2 and TRBJ2-1; 8 positions agree with TRBD1. Germline lookup yields CDR1 SGHTA and CDR2 FQGNSA. This CDR3 contains 15 residues. Trimming took 6 bases from V and 2 from J; bases not matched to a gene: 6. This CDR3 is CASRRDRGAYNEQFF. CDR3 sequence (DNA): TGTGCCAGCAGGCGTGACAGGGGAGCCTACAATGAGCAGTTCTTC.

This clonotype has a single count. V usage is TRBV20-1 and J usage is TRBJ2-5, with 8 bases aligning to TRBD1. The CDR3 consists of 13 residues. Germline assignment: CDR1 DFQATT and CDR2 SNEGSKA (reference sequence). The V segment lost 5 bases and the J segment 5 bases; nucleotides outside the gene matches: 7. The CDR3 reads CSAGDRGRETQYF. CDR3 DNA sequence: TGCAGTGCTGGCGACAGGGGCCGGGAGACCCAGTACTTC.

This clonotype has just a few counts. The chain is built from TRBV4-2 and TRBJ1-4; D gene unclear. The germline V and J ends were trimmed by 1 base and 3 bases, with 21 bases remaining between them. The CDR3 loop spans 19 amino acids. Germline loops: CDR1 LGHNA, CDR2 YNFKEQ. CDR3 coding DNA: TGTGCCAGCAGCCAAGGCTTAGTTGTGACATCAGGCTCTAATGAAAAACTGTTTTTT. It yields the protein CASSQGLVVTSGSNEKLFF.

The chain recombines TRBV25-1 with TRBJ2-1; 15 nucleotides match TRBD2. Trimming took 8 bases from V and 2 from J; bases not matched to a gene: 7. Germline-derived CDR1 and CDR2 are MGHDK and SYGVNS. The CDR3 consists of 17 residues. In DNA form, the CDR3 reads TGTGCCAGCCAGGGACTAGCGGGGGGCTCTCCCTACAATGAGCAGTTCTTC. This sequence encodes CASQGLAGGSPYNEQFF.

This clonotype was counted a few times. V gene TRBV18 combines with J gene TRBJ2-3; D may be TRBD2 (6 bases). CDR1 KGHSH and CDR2 LQKENI come from the germline V gene. V lost 3 bases to trimming and J lost 4 bases, with 32 bases between them. The CDR3 covers 21 residues. This CDR3 is CASSPGARGLRVTRHADTQYF. Here the CDR3 DNA reads TGTGCCAGCTCACCGGGCGCCCGGGGCCTTCGTGTGACTAGACACGCAGATACGCAGTATTTT.

This chain links TRBV6-5 with TRBJ2-1; 9 bases agree with TRBD1. Germline lookup yields CDR1 MNHEY and CDR2 SVGAGI. J was trimmed by 1 base and V by 6 bases; bases with no gene match: 4. The CDR3 runs to 15 residues. The CDR3 here is CASREQGASYNEQFF. The CDR3 nucleotides read TGTGCCAGCAGAGAACAGGGGGCGTCCTACAATGAGCAGTTCTTC.

This rearrangement joins TRBV27 to TRBJ2-3; D is perhaps TRBD1 or TRBD2 (6 bases each). CDR1 and CDR2 from the germline V gene are MNHEY and SMNVEV (reference sequence). CDR3 size: 14 residues. Trimming removed 5 bases at V and 7 bases at J, with 16 bases between. CDR3 region: CASSRWGARYTQYF. The CDR3 nucleotides read TGTGCCAGCAGTAGGTGGGGGGCCCGGTATACGCAGTATTTT.